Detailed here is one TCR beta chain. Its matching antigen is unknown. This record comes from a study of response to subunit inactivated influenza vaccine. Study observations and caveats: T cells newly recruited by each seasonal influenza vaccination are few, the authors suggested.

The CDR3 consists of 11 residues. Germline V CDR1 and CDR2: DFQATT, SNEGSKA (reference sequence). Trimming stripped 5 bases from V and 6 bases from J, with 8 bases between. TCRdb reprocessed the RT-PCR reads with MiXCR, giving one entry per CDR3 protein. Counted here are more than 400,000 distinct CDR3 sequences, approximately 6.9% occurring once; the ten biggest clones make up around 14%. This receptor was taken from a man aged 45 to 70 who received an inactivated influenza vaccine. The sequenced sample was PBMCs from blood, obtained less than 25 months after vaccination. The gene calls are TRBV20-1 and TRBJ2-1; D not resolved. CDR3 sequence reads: CSARVFNEQFF. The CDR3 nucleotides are TGCAGTGCTCGAGTCTTCAATGAGCAGTTCTTC.